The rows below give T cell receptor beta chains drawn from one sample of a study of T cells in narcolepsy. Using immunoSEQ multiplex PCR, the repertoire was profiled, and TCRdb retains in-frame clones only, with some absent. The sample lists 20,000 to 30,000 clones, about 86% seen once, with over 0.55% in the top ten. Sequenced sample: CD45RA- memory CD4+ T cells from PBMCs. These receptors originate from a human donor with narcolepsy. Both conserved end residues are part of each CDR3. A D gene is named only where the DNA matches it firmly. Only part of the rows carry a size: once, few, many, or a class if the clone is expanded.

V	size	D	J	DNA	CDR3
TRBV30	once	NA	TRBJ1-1	TGTGCCTGGACCCTCGGGGGAGACAGGAGATTTATGAACACTGAAGCTTTCTTT	CAWTLGGDRRFMNTEAFF
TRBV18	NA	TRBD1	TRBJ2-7	TGTGCCAGCTCACCAGGACAGGATGGCGAGCAGTACTTC	CASSPGQDGEQYF
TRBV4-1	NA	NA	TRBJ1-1	TGCGCCAGCAGCCAAGATGGTGGTTGGATTGCCTCTTTCTTT	CASSQDGGWIASFF
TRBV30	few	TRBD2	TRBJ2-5	TGTGCCTGGAGTGGACTAGCGGGCGGAGAGACCCAGTACTTC	CAWSGLAGGETQYF
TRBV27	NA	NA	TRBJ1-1	TGTGCCAGCAGTTTGGCGGGTATGAACACTGAAGCTTTCTTT	CASSLAGMNTEAFF
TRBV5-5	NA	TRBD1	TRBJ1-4	TGTGCCAGCAGCCCCCAAGGGACAGGGGAAGAAAAACTGTTTTTT	CASSPQGTGEEKLFF
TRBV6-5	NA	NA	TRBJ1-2	TGTGCCAGCAGTTACTCGTCGGCAGCTGGCTACACCTTC	CASSYSSAAGYTF
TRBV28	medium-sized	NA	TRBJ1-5	TGTGCCAGCGGAGGGGCTCGTCAGCCCCAGCATTTT	CASGGARQPQHF
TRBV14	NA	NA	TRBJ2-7	TGTGCCAGCAGCCGACGGCAGGGAGGTGAGCAGTACTTC	CASSRRQGGEQYF
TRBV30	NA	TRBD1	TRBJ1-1	TGTGCCCGCCAAGGGGTAAACGGACAGGGAAGAGCTTTCTTT	CARQGVNGQGRAFF
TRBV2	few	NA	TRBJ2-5	TGTGCCAGCAAGTACCAAGAGACCCAGTACTTC	CASKYQETQYF
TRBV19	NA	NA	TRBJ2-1	TGTGCCAGTAGTATAGTTTTGAGCAGGGGTTCGAGCTCCTACAATGAGCAGTTCTTC	CASSIVLSRGSSSYNEQFF
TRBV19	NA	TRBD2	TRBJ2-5	TGTGCCAGTAGCCCAGGACTAGCAGTGGAGACCCAGTACTTC	CASSPGLAVETQYF
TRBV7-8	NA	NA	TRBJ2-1	TGTGCCAGCAGCGACTTCGGGGCGGGGAATGAGCAGTTCTTC	CASSDFGAGNEQFF
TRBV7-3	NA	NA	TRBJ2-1	TGTGCCAGCAGCTTACAAGCAGGCTCCTACAATGAGCAGTTCTTC	CASSLQAGSYNEQFF
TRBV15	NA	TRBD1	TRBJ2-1	TGTGCCACCAGCAGGACAGGGGCCAGCTCCTACAATGAGCAGTTCTTC	CATSRTGASSYNEQFF
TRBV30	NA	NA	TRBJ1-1	TGTGCCTGGAGTCGACAGTTGGGGACTGAAGCTTTCTTT	CAWSRQLGTEAFF
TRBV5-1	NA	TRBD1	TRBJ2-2	TGCGCCAGCAGCTTAAAGGGACAGGGAGGCGGGGAGCTGTTTTTT	CASSLKGQGGGELFF
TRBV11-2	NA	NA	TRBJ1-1	TGTGCCAGCAGCTTAGACGGTGTGGGCACTGAAGCTTTCTTT	CASSLDGVGTEAFF
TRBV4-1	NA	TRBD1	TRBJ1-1	TGCGCCAGCAGCCAAGGAGGGAGGGGGCCTCCGAACACTGAAGCTTTCTTT	CASSQGGRGPPNTEAFF
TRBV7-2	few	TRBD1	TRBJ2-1	TGTGCCAGCAGACATCCTCGGGACAGGGAATACAATGAGCAGTTCTTC	CASRHPRDREYNEQFF
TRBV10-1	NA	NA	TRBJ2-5	TGCGCCAGCAGTGCGGGGAGTCGGGAGACCCAGTACTTC	CASSAGSRETQYF
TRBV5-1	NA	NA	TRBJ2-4	TGCGCCAGCAGCTCGCGGGGGACACAGCTAGCCAAAAACATTCAGTACTTC	CASSSRGTQLAKNIQYF
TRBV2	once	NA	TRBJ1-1	TGTGCCAGCAGAGAAATCACCGGACGGTTCGGTGAAGCTTTCTTT	CASREITGRFGEAFF
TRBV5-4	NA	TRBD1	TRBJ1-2	TGTGCCAGCAGCCTCAGACAGGGACCCTCGGGCTATGGCTACACCTTC	CASSLRQGPSGYGYTF
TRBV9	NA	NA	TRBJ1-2	TGTGCCAGCAGCGTAGGGAGGGGTCAATATGGCTACACCTTC	CASSVGRGQYGYTF
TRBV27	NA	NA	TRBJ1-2	TGTGCCAGCAGTTTCGGTTCAGGGGATGGCTACACCTTC	CASSFGSGDGYTF
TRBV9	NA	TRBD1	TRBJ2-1	TGTGCCAGCAGCGCCGGACAGGGGATTAATGGTGAGCAGTTCTTC	CASSAGQGINGEQFF
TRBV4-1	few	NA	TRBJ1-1	TGCGCCAGCAGCCAAGAACCGAGGAACACTGAAGCTTTCTTT	CASSQEPRNTEAFF
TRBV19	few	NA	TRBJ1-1	TGTGCCAGTAGTCCCCAGACAGACCTTGAAGCTTTCTTT	CASSPQTDLEAFF
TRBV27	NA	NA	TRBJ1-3	TGTGCCAGCAGTTTATCGCCAGGGTCCTCTGGAAACACCATATATTTT	CASSLSPGSSGNTIYF
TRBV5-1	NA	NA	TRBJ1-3	TGCGCCAGCAGCATTGGGACCCCTGGAAACACCATATATTTT	CASSIGTPGNTIYF
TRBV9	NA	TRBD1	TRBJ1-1	TGTGCCAGCAGCGTAGATCCGACAGGGGGAGTGAACACTGAAGCTTTCTTT	CASSVDPTGGVNTEAFF